This T cell receptor (beta chain) was sequenced in a study of blood T cell repertoires in COVID-19. On the study more broadly: Donors in the United States, Italy and Spain gave samples during acute or convalescent COVID-19. The cDNA or gDNA used as material had been derived from T cells, B-cell-depleted T cells, or PBMCs.

Germline values: CDR1 MNHNY, CDR2 SVGAGI (reference sequence). The CDR3 adds up to 12 amino acids, both ends counted. Original processing notes: Reference gene primers were amplified, and this amplification served to estimate nucleated cell counts. Sequenced by immunoSEQ multiplex PCR; TCRdb stores in-frame clones only, minus some. V, J and clone size reflect that table, while D and trimming were determined from the DNA. The table lists 150,000 to 180,000 clones, about 73% of them singletons, with 1.5% to 2% in the top ten. Regarding this clone: Given the absence of the conserved phenylalanine or tryptophan at the CDR3 end, a read error is likely. No DNA is shown, since the ends of the CDR3 on it are uncertain; the CDR3 is the one TCRdb lists.

The rearrangement uses TRBV6-6 and TRBJ1-1; the table assigns TRBD1, which was not confirmed against the DNA. This sequence was found in an elderly man with acute or convalescent COVID-19. The sample was peripheral blood. The CDR3 is CASSYPSRPLQL.